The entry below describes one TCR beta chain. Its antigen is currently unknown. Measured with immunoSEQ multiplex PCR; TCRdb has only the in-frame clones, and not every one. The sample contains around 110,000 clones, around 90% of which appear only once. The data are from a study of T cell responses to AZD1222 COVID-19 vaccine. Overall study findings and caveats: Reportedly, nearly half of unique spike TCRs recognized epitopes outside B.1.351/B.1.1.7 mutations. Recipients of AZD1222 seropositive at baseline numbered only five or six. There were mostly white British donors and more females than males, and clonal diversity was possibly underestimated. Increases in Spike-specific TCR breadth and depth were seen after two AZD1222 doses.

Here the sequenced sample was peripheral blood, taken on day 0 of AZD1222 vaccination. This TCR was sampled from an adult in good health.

The CDR3 sequence: CASSIDGRAGGLNTGELFF. In nucleotides, the CDR3 is TGTGCCAGTAGTATAGATGGTCGGGCGGGAGGCCTGAACACCGGGGAGCTGTTTTTT. The V gene is TRBV19, the J gene TRBJ2-2; 8 bases line up with TRBD2. V was clipped by 0 bases and J by 1 base; unmatched bases: 10. Germline CDR1 is LNHDA and CDR2 is SQIVND (reference sequence). This CDR3 has 19 amino acids.